This entry features one T cell receptor beta chain sequence. Its antigen is not known. The CDR3 consists of 17 residues. The germline gives CDR1 KGHSH, CDR2 LQKENI. V lost 4 bases, J lost 0 bases, and 15 bases lay in between. This sample was included in a study of T cell responses to AZD1222 COVID-19 vaccine. Notes on the study in general: Mapped onto spike, vaccine-associated CD4 TCRs spanned it and were dominant at 160-218 and 743-854. Unmutated regions of variants are reportedly targeted by nearly half of spike-specific TCRs. None of the repertoires were sampled until the peak T cell response had passed. Donors skewed white British and female; clonal diversity was possibly underestimated.

TCRdb's copy holds only in-frame clones and misses some; the assay was immunoSEQ multiplex PCR. This sample has approximately 67,000 clones, with around four fifths found just once. The V and J genes are TRBV18 and TRBJ1-4; D uncertain. Specimen: peripheral blood, collected on day 0 of AZD1222 vaccination. The TCR sequence derives from an adult in good health. The DNA for the CDR3 is TGTGCCAGCTCACGCCGGCCCCCAGCGGCAACTAATGAAAAACTGTTTTTT. Protein product: CASSRRPPAATNEKLFF. Looking up the rest from reference TRBV18 and TRBJ1-4 gives the full variable domain: NAGVMQNPRHLVRRRGQEARLRCSPMKGHSHVYWYRQLPEEGLKFMVYLQKENIIDESGMPKERFSAEFPKEGPSILRIQQVVRGDSAAYFCASSRRPPAATNEKLFFGSGTQLSVL.